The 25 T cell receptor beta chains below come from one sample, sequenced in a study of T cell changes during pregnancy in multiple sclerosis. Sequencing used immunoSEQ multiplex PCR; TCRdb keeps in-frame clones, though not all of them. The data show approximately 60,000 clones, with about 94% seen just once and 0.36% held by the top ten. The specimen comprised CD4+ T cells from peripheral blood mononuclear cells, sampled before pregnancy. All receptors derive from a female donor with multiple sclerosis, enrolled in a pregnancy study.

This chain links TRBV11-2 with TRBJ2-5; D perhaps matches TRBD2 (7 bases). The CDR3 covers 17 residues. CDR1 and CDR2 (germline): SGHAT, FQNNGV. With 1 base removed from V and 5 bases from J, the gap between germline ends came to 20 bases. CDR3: CASSLVGGGGRVETQYF. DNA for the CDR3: TGTGCCAGCAGCTTAGTAGGAGGGGGGGGGCGAGTCGAGACCCAGTACTTC.

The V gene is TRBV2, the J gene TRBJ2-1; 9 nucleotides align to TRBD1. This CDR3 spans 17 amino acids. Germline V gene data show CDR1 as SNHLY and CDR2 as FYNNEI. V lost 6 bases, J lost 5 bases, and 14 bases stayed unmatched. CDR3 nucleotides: TGTGCCAGCAGCCCGGAGCCGGGACAGGGAAGGGACAATGAGCAGTTCTTC. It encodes CASSPEPGQGRDNEQFF.

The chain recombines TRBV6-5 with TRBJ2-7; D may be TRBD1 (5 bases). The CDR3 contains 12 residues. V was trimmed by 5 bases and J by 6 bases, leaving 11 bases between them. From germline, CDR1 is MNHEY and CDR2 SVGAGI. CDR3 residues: CASSNRFGEQYF. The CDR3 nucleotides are TGTGCCAGCAGTAACAGGTTCGGCGAGCAGTACTTC.

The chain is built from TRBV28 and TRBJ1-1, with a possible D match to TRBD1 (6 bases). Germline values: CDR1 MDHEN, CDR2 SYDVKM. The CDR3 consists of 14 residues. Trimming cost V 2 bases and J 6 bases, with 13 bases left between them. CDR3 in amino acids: CASSLTGFRAEAFF. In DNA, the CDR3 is TGTGCCAGCAGTTTAACAGGGTTTCGGGCTGAAGCTTTCTTT.

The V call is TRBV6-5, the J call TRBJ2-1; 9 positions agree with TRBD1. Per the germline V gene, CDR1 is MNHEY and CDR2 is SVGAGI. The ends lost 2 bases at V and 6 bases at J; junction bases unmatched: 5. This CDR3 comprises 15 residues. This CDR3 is CASSYKDRGPNEQFF. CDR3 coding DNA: TGTGCCAGCAGTTACAAGGACAGGGGTCCCAATGAGCAGTTCTTC.

Here the CDR3 DNA reads TGTGCCAGCAGCCCTCCGGGACAGTTCTATGGCTACACCTTC. Protein: CASSPPGQFYGYTF. This sequence joins TRBV7-2 and TRBJ1-2; TRBD1 agrees at 7 bases. V trimming: 5 bases; J trimming: 4 bases; junction bases outside the gene matches: 7. CDR1 is SGHTA, CDR2 FQGNSA, per germline. CDR3 length equals 14 residues.

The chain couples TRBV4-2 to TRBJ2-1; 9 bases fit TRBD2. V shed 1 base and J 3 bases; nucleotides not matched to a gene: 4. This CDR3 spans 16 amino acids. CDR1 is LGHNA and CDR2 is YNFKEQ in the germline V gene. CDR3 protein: CASSQGAGGVYNEQFF. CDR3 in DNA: TGTGCCAGCAGCCAAGGGGCGGGGGGGGTCTACAATGAGCAGTTCTTC.

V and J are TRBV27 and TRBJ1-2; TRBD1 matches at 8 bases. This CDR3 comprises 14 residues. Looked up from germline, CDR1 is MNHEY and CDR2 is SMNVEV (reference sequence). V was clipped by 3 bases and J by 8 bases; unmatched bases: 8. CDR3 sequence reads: CASSLAGGMRGYTF. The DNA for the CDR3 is TGTGCCAGCAGTTTGGCAGGGGGCATGCGGGGCTACACCTTC.

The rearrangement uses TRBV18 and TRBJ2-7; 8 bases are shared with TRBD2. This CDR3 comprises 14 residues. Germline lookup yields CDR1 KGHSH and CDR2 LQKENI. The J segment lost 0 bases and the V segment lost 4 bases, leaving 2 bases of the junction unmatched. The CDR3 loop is CASSLSGNSYEQYF. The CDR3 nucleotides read TGTGCCAGCTCACTTAGCGGGAACTCCTACGAGCAGTACTTC.

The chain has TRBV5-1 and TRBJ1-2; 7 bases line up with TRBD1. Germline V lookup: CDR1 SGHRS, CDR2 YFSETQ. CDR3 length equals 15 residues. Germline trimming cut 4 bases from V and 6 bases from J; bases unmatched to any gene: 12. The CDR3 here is CASSLYDRDSNGYTF. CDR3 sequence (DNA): TGCGCCAGCAGCCTATACGACCGGGACAGTAATGGCTACACCTTC.

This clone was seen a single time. The DNA of the CDR3 is TGTGCCATCTCGGGGAGTGGGTACAATGAGCAGTTCTTC. This sequence encodes CAISGSGYNEQFF. The chain recombines TRBV6-6 with TRBJ2-1, with D possibly matching TRBD2 (5 bases). V was trimmed by 10 bases and J by 4 bases, leaving 14 bases between them. Germline V gives CDR1 MNHNY, CDR2 SVGAGI (reference sequence). CDR3 length equals 13 residues.

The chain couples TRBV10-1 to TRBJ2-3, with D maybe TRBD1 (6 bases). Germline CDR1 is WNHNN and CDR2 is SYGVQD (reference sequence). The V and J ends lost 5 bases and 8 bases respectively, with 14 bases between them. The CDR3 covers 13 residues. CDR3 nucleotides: TGCGCCAGCAGTAGGAACAGGGTTGGTACGCAGTATTTT. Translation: CASSRNRVGTQYF.

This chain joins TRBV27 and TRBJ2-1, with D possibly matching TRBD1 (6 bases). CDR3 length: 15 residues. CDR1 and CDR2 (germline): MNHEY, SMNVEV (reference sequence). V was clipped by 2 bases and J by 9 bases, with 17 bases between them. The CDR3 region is CASSLGQGSLSEQFF. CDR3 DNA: TGTGCCAGCAGTTTAGGGCAGGGGAGTCTCAGTGAGCAGTTCTTC.

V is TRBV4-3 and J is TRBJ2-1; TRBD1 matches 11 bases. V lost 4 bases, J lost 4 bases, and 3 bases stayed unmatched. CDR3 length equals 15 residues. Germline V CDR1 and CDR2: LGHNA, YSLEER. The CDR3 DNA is TGCGCCAGCAGCCGCGGGACAGGGGGATACAATGAGCAGTTCTTC. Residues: CASSRGTGGYNEQFF.

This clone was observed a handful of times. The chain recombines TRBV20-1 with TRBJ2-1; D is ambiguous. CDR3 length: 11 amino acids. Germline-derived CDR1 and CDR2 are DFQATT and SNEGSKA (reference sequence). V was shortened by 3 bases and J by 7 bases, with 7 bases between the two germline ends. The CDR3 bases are TGCAGTGCTAGGAGCCCTAATGAGCAGTTCTTC. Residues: CSARSPNEQFF.

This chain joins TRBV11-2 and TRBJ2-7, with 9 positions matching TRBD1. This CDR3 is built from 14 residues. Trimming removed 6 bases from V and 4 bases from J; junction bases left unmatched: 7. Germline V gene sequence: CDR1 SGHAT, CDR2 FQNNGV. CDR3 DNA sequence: TGTGCCAGCAGAAAGGGACAGGGATTGTACGAGCAGTACTTC. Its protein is CASRKGQGLYEQYF.

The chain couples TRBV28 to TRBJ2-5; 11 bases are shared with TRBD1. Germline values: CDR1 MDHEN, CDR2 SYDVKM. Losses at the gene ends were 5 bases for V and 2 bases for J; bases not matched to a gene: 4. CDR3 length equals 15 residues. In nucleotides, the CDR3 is TGTGCCAGCAGTCGGACAGGGGGCGGACAAGAGACCCAGTACTTC. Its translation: CASSRTGGGQETQYF.

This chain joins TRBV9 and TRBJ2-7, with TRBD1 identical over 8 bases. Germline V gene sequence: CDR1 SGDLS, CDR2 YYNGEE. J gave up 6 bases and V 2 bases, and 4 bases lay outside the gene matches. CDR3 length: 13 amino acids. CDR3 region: CASSVRTGLEQYF. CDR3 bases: TGTGCCAGCAGCGTCCGGACAGGGCTCGAGCAGTACTTC.

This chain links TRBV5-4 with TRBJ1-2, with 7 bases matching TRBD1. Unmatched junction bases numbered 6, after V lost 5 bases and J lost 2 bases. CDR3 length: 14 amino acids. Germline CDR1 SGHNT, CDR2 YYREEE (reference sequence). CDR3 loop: CASRAPGQNYGYTF. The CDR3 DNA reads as TGTGCCAGCAGGGCCCCGGGACAGAACTATGGCTACACCTTC.

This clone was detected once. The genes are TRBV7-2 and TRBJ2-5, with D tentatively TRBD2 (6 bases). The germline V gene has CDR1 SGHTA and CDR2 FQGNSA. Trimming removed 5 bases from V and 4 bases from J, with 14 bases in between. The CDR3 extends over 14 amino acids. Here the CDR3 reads CASSRDWGSETQYF. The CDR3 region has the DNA TGTGCCAGCAGCCGGGACTGGGGTTCAGAGACCCAGTACTTC.

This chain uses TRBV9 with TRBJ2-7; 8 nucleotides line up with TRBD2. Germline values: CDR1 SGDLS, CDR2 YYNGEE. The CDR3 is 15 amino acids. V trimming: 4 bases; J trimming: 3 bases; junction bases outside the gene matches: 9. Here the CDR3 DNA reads TGTGCCAGCAGCTCCCGGAGCGGGAGTTACTACGAGCAGTACTTC. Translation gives CASSSRSGSYYEQYF.

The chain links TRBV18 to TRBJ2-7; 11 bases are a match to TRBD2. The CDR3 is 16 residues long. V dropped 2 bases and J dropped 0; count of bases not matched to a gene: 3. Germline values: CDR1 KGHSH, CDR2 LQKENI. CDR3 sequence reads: CASSPEGLAGSYEQYF. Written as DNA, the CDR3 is TGTGCCAGCTCACCAGAAGGACTAGCGGGCTCCTACGAGCAGTACTTC.

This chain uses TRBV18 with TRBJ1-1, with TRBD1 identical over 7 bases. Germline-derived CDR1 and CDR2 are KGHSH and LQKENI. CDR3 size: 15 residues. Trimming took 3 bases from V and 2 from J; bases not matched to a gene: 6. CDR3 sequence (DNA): TGTGCCAGCTCACCCGCCGGGACAGAAAACACTGAAGCTTTCTTT. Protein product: CASSPAGTENTEAFF. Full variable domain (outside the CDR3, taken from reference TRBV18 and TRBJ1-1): NAGVMQNPRHLVRRRGQEARLRCSPMKGHSHVYWYRQLPEEGLKFMVYLQKENIIDESGMPKERFSAEFPKEGPSILRIQQVVRGDSAAYFCASSPAGTENTEAFFGQGTRLTVV.

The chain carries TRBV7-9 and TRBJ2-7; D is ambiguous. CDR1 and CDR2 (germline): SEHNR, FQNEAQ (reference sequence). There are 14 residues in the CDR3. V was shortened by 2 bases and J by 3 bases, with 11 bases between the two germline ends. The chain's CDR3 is CASSLQSTRYEQYF. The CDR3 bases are TGTGCCAGCAGCTTACAGTCGACTCGCTACGAGCAGTACTTC.

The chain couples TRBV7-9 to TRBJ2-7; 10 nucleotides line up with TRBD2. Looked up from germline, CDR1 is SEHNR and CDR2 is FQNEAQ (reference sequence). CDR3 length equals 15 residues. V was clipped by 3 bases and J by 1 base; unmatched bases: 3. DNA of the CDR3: TGTGCCAGCAGCTTTCTAGCGGGAGAATCCTACGAGCAGTACTTC. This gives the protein CASSFLAGESYEQYF. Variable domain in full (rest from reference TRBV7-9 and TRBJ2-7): DTGVSQNPRHKITKRGQNVTFRCDPISEHNRLYWYRQTLGQGPEFLTYFQNEAQLEKSRLLSDRFSAERPKGSFSTLEIQRTEQGDSAMYLCASSFLAGESYEQYFGPGTRLTVT.